The T cell receptor beta chain described here comes from a study of tumor and adjacent non-tumor tissue in lung cancer. TCRbeta libraries were built with three rounds of nested PCR, modified from ARM-PCR. TCRdb reanalysed the multiplex PCR reads using MiXCR and keeps one entry per CDR3 protein. This table holds around 200,000 distinct CDR3 sequences, 60% to 85% found once. Trimming removed 7 bases at V and 5 bases at J, with 8 bases between. The CDR3 runs to 11 residues. Germline assignment: CDR1 MNHNY and CDR2 SVGAGI (reference sequence). RNA was extracted from bulk tissue without any cell sorting. This clonotype was observed a few times.

This TCR derives from a man in his 60s with non-small cell lung cancer. The sequenced sample consisted of lung tumor tissue. This sequence joins TRBV6-6 and TRBJ2-5; D is ambiguous. CDR3 region: CASTNGETQYF. CDR3 sequence (DNA): TGTGCCAGCACTAACGGGGAGACCCAGTACTTC.